This T cell receptor (beta chain) was observed in a study of blood T cell repertoires in COVID-19. Turning to the study itself: PBMCs, B-cell-depleted T cells, or T cells provided the cDNA or gDNA that made up the material.

Method: immunoSEQ multiplex PCR; TCRdb's copy keeps in-frame clones and lacks some. The sample has 85,000 to 90,000 clones; over 70% are singletons. The CDR3 runs 18 residues. Trimming at V came to 0 bases and at J to 4 bases, leaving 6 bases not matched to a gene. The germline gives CDR1 LGHNA, CDR2 YNFKEQ. Sequencing input: peripheral blood. The chain employs TRBV4-2 and TRBJ2-1; 13 bases align to TRBD2. The clonotype comes from a human donor in a cohort sampled during active COVID-19. CDR3 sequence reads: CASSQDLMGLAGYNEQFF. For the CDR3, the DNA is TGTGCCAGCAGCCAAGATCTAATGGGACTAGCGGGATACAATGAGCAGTTCTTC.